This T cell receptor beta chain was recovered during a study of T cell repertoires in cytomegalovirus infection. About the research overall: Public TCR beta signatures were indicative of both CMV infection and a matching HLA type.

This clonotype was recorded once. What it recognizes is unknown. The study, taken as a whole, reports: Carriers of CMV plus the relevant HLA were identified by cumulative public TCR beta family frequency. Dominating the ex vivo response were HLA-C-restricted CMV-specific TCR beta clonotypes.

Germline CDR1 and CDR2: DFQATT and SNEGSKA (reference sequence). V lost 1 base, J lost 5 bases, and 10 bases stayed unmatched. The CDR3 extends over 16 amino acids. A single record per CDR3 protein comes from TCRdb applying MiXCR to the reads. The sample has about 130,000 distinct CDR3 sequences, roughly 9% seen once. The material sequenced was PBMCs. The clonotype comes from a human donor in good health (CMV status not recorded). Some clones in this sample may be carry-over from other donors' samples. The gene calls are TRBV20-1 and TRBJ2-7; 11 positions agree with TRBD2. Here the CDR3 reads CSARGGGLAGSHEQYF. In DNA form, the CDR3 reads TGCAGTGCTAGAGGGGGCGGACTAGCGGGTTCCCACGAGCAGTACTTC.